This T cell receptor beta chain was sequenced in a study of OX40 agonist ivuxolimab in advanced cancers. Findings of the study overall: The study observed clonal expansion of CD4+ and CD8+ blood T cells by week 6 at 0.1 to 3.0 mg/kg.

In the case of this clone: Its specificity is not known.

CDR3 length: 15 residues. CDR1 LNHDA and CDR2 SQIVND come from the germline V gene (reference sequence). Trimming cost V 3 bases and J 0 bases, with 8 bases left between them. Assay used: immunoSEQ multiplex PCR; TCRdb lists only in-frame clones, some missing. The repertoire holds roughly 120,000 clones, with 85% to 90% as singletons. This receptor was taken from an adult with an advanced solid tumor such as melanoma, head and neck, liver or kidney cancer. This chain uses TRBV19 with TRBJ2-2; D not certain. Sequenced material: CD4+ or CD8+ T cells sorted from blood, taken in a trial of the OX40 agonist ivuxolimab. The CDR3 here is CASSMKPPNTGELFF. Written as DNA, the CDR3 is TGTGCCAGTAGTATGAAACCGCCGAACACCGGGGAGCTGTTTTTT.